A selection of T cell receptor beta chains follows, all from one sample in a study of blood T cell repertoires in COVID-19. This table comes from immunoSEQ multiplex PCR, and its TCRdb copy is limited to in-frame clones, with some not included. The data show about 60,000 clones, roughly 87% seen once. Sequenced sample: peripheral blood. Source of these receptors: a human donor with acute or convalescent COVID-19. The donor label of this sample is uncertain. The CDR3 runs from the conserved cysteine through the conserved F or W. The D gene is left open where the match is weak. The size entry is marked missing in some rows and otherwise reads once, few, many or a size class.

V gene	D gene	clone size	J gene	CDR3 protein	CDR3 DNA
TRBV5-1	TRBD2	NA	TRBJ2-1	CASSLRAGRYNEQFF	TGCGCCAGCAGCCTAAGAGCGGGACGCTACAATGAGCAGTTCTTC
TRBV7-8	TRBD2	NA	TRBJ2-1	CASSPAGERTNEQFF	TGTGCCAGCAGCCCGGCGGGGGAGCGGACCAATGAGCAGTTCTTC
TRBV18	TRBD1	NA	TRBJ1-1	CASSPSGTVPLTNTEAFF	TGTGCCAGCTCACCGTCCGGGACAGTCCCTCTTACGAACACTGAAGCTTTCTTT
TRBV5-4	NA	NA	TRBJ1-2	CASSQSVYLYGYTF	TGTGCCAGCAGCCAATCCGTCTACCTCTATGGCTACACCTTC
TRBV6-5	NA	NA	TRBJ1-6	CASRSGDSYNSPLHF	TGTGCCAGCAGGTCCGGGGACTCCTATAATTCACCCCTCCACTTT
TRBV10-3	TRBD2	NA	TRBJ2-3	CAIGTSGGSNTDTQYF	TGTGCCATCGGGACTAGCGGGGGGTCTAACACAGATACGCAGTATTTT
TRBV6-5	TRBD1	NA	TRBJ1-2	CASVTGMDYGYTF	TGTGCCAGCGTGACAGGGATGGACTATGGCTACACCTTC
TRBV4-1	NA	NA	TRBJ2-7	CASSQELREAYEQYF	TGCGCCAGCAGCCAAGAGCTCAGGGAAGCCTACGAGCAGTACTTC
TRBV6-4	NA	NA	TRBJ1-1	CASSELQGTEAFF	TGTGCCAGCAGTGAGCTACAGGGCACTGAAGCTTTCTTT
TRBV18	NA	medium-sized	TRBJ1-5	CASSPLPRGGLGASNQPQHF	TGTGCCAGCTCACCACTCCCCCGGGGGGGTTTGGGGGCTAGCAATCAGCCCCAGCATTTT
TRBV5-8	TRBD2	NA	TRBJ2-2	CASSATSGRATGELFF	TGTGCCAGCAGCGCTACTAGCGGGAGGGCGACCGGGGAGCTGTTTTTT
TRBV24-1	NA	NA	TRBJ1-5	CATRDGDQPQHF	TGTGCCACCAGAGACGGGGATCAGCCCCAGCATTTT
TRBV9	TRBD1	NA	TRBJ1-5	CASSATGSPGQPQHF	TGTGCCAGCAGCGCGACAGGGTCCCCAGGTCAGCCCCAGCATTTT
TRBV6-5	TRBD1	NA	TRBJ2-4	CATTSSTGLGIQYF	TGTGCCACCACATCTTCGACAGGGCTAGGCATTCAGTACTTC
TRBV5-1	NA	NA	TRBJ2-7	CASSLVMGDSYEQYF	TGCGCCAGCAGCTTGGTTATGGGAGACTCCTACGAGCAGTACTTC
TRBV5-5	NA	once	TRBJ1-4	CASSFRQEGEKLFF	TGTGCCAGCAGCTTCCGGCAGGAGGGTGAAAAACTGTTTTTT
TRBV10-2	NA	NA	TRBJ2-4	CASSEEGRAKNIQYF	TGCGCCAGCAGTGAGGAGGGGAGGGCCAAAAACATTCAGTACTTC
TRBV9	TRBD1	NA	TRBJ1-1	CASSVYDRQGSRNTEAFF	TGTGCCAGCAGCGTATACGACCGACAGGGGTCCAGGAACACTGAAGCTTTCTTT
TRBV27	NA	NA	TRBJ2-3	CASGLDGTSTDTQYF	TGTGCCAGCGGGCTGGACGGGACTAGCACAGATACGCAGTATTTT